These 19 T cell receptor beta chains share one sample of origin, sequenced in a study of T cell repertoires in cytomegalovirus infection (dated by TCRdb to about 2019). The intended sense of this specimen's treatment or condition label: in vitro stimulation with specific CMV peptide epitopes to enrich CMV-specific T cells. These TCRs' antigens remain unknown. Data came from an Illumina HiSeq 1500. Clones were called with MiXCR by TCRdb after fastp trimmed the public reads at Q25, and only in-frame beta chains were retained. Records with the same CDR3 protein are collapsed into one entry carrying the most frequent genes and DNA. The sample has around 230,000 distinct CDR3 sequences on record, roughly two fifths of them singletons. The ten largest account for around 64% of the sample. This material consisted of CD8+ T cells from cultured PBMCs, taken from culture after CMV antigen stimulation. The origin of the receptors is a human donor in good health (CMV status not recorded). Some clones in this sample may be carry-over from other donors' samples.

This clonotype was seen more than once but under ten times. The chain carries TRBV7-6 and TRBJ2-1; D not resolved. Germline V CDR1 and CDR2: SGHVS, FNYEAQ. Trimming took off 6 bases at V and 7 bases at J, with 22 bases between the two ends. CDR3 size: 16 residues. The CDR3 here is CASSPSTTPLRNEQFF. The CDR3, as DNA: TGTGCCAGCAGTCCCAGCACCACCCCTTTACGGAATGAGCAGTTCTTC.

The rearrangement uses TRBV9 and TRBJ2-1, with 11 positions matching TRBD2. There are 18 residues in the CDR3. J gave up 0 bases and V 0 bases, and 5 bases lay outside the gene matches. Germline CDR1 reads SGDLS; CDR2 reads YYNGEE. In DNA, the CDR3 is TGTGCCAGCAGCGTAGGACTAGCGGGGTTCAGCTCCTACAATGAGCAGTTCTTC. This codes for CASSVGLAGFSSYNEQFF.

This clonotype was found a few times. The chain has TRBV7-3 and TRBJ2-7; D perhaps matches TRBD1 (6 bases). The CDR3 loop spans 13 amino acids. CDR1 and CDR2 (germline): SGHTA, FQGTGA. V lost 4 bases, J lost 5 bases, and 12 bases lay in between. The CDR3 DNA sequence: TGTGCCAGCAGCTCGGACAGTTACCACGAGCAGTACTTC. This gives the protein CASSSDSYHEQYF. The entire variable domain, with the rest obtained from reference TRBV7-3 and TRBJ2-7, is as follows: GAGVSQTPSNKVTEKGKYVELRCDPISGHTALYWYRQSLGQGPEFLIYFQGTGAADDSGLPNDRFFAVRPEGSVSTLKIQRTERGDSAVYLCASSSDSYHEQYFGPGTRLTVT.

This sequence joins TRBV11-2 and TRBJ2-2; tentative D call: TRBD2 (6 bases). Germline loops: CDR1 SGHAT, CDR2 FQNNGV. V was clipped by 0 bases and J by 5 bases, with 16 bases between them. The CDR3 totals 17 residues. The CDR3 reads CASSLESPLALTGELFF. The CDR3 DNA sequence: TGTGCCAGCAGCTTAGAGTCCCCACTAGCTCTAACCGGGGAGCTGTTTTTT.

The chain employs TRBV6-1 and TRBJ2-1, with 8 bases identical to TRBD2. Germline lookup yields CDR1 MNHNS and CDR2 SASEGT. Trimming cost V 5 bases and J 0 bases; bases outside gene matches: 6. The length of the CDR3 is 16 residues. The CDR3 sequence: CASSRTSRSSYNEQFF. DNA for the CDR3: TGTGCCAGCAGTCGGACTAGCCGGAGCTCCTACAATGAGCAGTTCTTC.

The chain recombines TRBV20-1 with TRBJ2-5; 12 positions agree with TRBD2. Trimming took 5 bases from V and 3 from J; bases not matched to a gene: 4. The CDR3 has 14 residues. CDR1 is DFQATT, CDR2 SNEGSKA, per germline (reference sequence). The CDR3 nucleotides are TGCAGTGCTCCCGGACTAGCGGGGAAAGAGACCCAGTACTTC. Translation: CSAPGLAGKETQYF.

The CDR3 nucleotides are TGTGCCAGCAGCCCGAGTAGCTCCTACAATGAGCAGTTCTTC. Translation gives CASSPSSSYNEQFF. The chain combines TRBV7-3 with TRBJ2-1; D is ambiguous. Germline CDR1 reads SGHTA; CDR2 reads FQGTGA. V lost 5 bases, J lost 0 bases, and 8 bases lay in between. CDR3 length: 14 amino acids.

This clonotype has a count of ten or more. The chain couples TRBV20-1 to TRBJ1-5, with TRBD1 as a possible D gene (5 bases). There are 15 residues in the CDR3. V lost 1 base to trimming and J lost 7 bases, with 17 bases between them. Germline V gene sequence: CDR1 DFQATT, CDR2 SNEGSKA (reference sequence). CDR3 amino acids: CSARAGTAWHQPQHF. CDR3 nucleotide sequence: TGCAGTGCTAGAGCTGGGACGGCGTGGCACCAGCCCCAGCATTTT.

This chain uses TRBV7-9 with TRBJ2-1, with D unresolved. Looked up from germline, CDR1 is SEHNR and CDR2 is FQNEAQ (reference sequence). CDR3 length equals 13 residues. V lost 5 bases and J lost 6, with 11 bases in between. The CDR3 DNA reads TGTGCCAGCAGCCCCCTAGGGCGCAATGAGCAGTTCTTC. Translated: CASSPLGRNEQFF.

This chain links TRBV6-1 with TRBJ1-5; 8 bases agree with TRBD1. CDR3 length: 16 residues. The trim removed 6 bases at V and 1 base at J, leaving 8 bases unmatched. In germline, CDR1 is MNHNS, CDR2 SASEGT. The CDR3 DNA reads as TGTGCCAGCAGGGTAAAGGACAGGGAAAGCAATCAGCCCCAGCATTTT. Translated: CASRVKDRESNQPQHF.

This clonotype occurred a few times. The CDR3 DNA follows: TGTGCCGTCGGCCTCATAGGGGACTACGAGCAGTACTTC. Its translation: CAVGLIGDYEQYF. The chain combines TRBV25-1 with TRBJ2-7, with D perhaps TRBD1 (5 bases). Between the trimmed V and J ends, which lost 11 bases and 3 bases, there was a span of 17 bases. The germline V gene has CDR1 MGHDK and CDR2 SYGVNS. The CDR3 loop spans 13 amino acids.

This clonotype was observed a single time. The V and J genes are TRBV5-1 and TRBJ2-3, with D possibly matching TRBD2 (6 bases). Germline V gene data show CDR1 as SGHRS and CDR2 as YFSETQ. The V end lost 4 bases, the J end lost 4 bases, and 10 bases lay between the germline ends. The CDR3 length is 13 residues. The CDR3 DNA reads TGCGCCAGCAGCCCTAGCGACCCAGATACGCAGTATTTT. Protein: CASSPSDPDTQYF.

A few counts support this clonotype. The V call is TRBV7-8, the J call TRBJ1-2; possible D gene TRBD1, 6 bases. From germline, CDR1 is SGHVS and CDR2 FQNEAQ. V was cut by 2 bases and J by 7 bases, with 17 bases left in between. The CDR3 sequence is 15 residues long. The DNA of the CDR3 is TGTGCCAGCAGCTTACTTCAGGGGCAGGGTCGTGGCTACACCTTC. The encoded protein is CASSLLQGQGRGYTF.

About this clonotype itself: An end of the junction does not agree with germline; a read error may underlie this. This chain uses TRBV11-2 with TRBJ2-7, with a tentative D call TRBD1 (5 bases). This CDR3 region has 15 residues. Germline V gene lookup returns CDR1 SGHAT and CDR2 FQNNGV. This chain's CDR3 is CASSLGVGFLYEQYF. DNA for the CDR3: TGTGCCAGCAGTTTAGGGGTGGGGTTTCTCTACGAGCAGTACTTC. Looking up the rest from reference TRBV11-2 and TRBJ2-7 gives the full variable domain: EAGVAQSPRYKIIEKRQSVAFWCNPISGHATLYWYQQILGQGPKLLIQFQNNGVVDDSQLPKDRFSAERLKGVDSTLKIQPAKLEDSAVYLCASSLGVGFLYEQYFGPGTRLTVT.

The V gene is TRBV19, the J gene TRBJ2-1, with 12 nucleotides matching TRBD2. The CDR3 extends over 17 amino acids. V shed 5 bases, J shed 7 bases, and the junction held 12 bases outside the gene matches. CDR1 is LNHDA and CDR2 is SQIVND in the germline V gene (reference sequence). The chain's CDR3 is CASSAGLAGLKGNEQFF. The CDR3 region has the DNA TGTGCCAGTAGTGCGGGACTAGCGGGCCTGAAGGGGAATGAGCAGTTCTTC.

CDR3 in DNA: TGCGCCAGCAGCCAAGTCTCAGACAATCAGCCCCAGCATTTT. This codes for CASSQVSDNQPQHF. The V and J genes are TRBV4-1 and TRBJ1-5; D is ambiguous. Trimming took off 1 base at V and 3 bases at J, with 7 bases between the two ends. Looked up from germline, CDR1 is MGHRA and CDR2 is YSYEKL. This CDR3 spans 14 amino acids.

The V gene is TRBV27, the J gene TRBJ1-2; TRBD1 is a possible D gene (6 bases). This CDR3 has 15 amino acids. V was cut by 0 bases and J by 3 bases, with 11 bases left in between. Germline V gene sequence: CDR1 MNHEY, CDR2 SMNVEV (reference sequence). The CDR3 loop reads CASSLSAGGDYGYTF. In nucleotides, the CDR3 is TGTGCCAGCAGTTTATCGGCGGGGGGCGACTATGGCTACACCTTC.

This chain connects TRBV19 to TRBJ1-1; D might be TRBD1 (6 bases). The V end lost 6 bases, the J end lost 0 bases, and 14 bases lay between the germline ends. The CDR3 covers 15 residues. Germline V CDR1 and CDR2: LNHDA, SQIVND (reference sequence). For the CDR3, the DNA is TGTGCCAGTAGCCCCGATAGGGGGATGAACACTGAAGCTTTCTTT. This gives the protein CASSPDRGMNTEAFF.

In its sample, this clonotype was seen a few times. The DNA of the CDR3 is TGCGCCAGCAGCCAAGGGGACCGTGAACGGGGGGCTAGTACGTTCTTC. Translation: CASSQGDRERGASTFF. The V call is TRBV4-1, the J call TRBJ2-1; perhaps TRBD2 as D (7 bases). The CDR3 loop spans 16 amino acids. Germline lookup yields CDR1 MGHRA and CDR2 YSYEKL. Trimming took off 1 base at V and 15 bases at J, with 25 bases between the two ends.